These 7 T cell receptor beta chains share one sample of origin, sequenced in a study of PD-1 blockade in classical Hodgkin lymphoma. The data were produced by immunoSEQ multiplex PCR, yet TCRdb's version contains in-frame clones alone and is incomplete. In the table there are tens of thousands of clones, roughly nine tenths of which are singletons. Noted time point: cycle 4 day 1 (C4D1), after 6 weeks of nivolumab. All the patients suffered relapse after autologous stem cell transplantation, and brentuximab vedotin exposure differed. The specimen was peripheral blood mononuclear cells (PBMCs), collected before the fourth cycle of nivolumab. These receptors were taken from a human donor with classical Hodgkin lymphoma.

The chain has TRBV6-1 and TRBJ2-1, with 15 bases that match TRBD2. CDR3 length: 16 amino acids. The V gene's germline CDR1 is MNHNS and CDR2 SASEGT. V dropped 5 bases and J dropped 8; count of bases not matched to a gene: 7. Written as DNA, the CDR3 is TGTGCCAGCAGTAAAGGACTAGCGGGGGGGCCGGATGAGCAGTTCTTC. It encodes CASSKGLAGGPDEQFF.

This clone showed up just once. V and J are TRBV18 and TRBJ2-1; 9 positions agree with TRBD1. The germline V gene has CDR1 KGHSH and CDR2 LQKENI. CDR3 length: 17 residues. The V segment lost 0 bases and the J segment 1 base; nucleotides outside the gene matches: 4. The CDR3 loop reads CASSPPVGTGSYNEQFF. CDR3 sequence (DNA): TGTGCCAGCTCACCACCGGTAGGGACAGGGTCCTACAATGAGCAGTTCTTC.

This chain joins TRBV5-1 and TRBJ1-3; 8 bases align to TRBD1. The CDR3 length is 15 residues. The germline CDR1 and CDR2 sequences are SGHRS and YFSETQ. The ends lost 3 bases at V and 4 bases at J; junction bases unmatched: 6. The CDR3 loop reads CASSSEGTGGNTIYF. CDR3 bases: TGCGCCAGCAGCTCGGAGGGGACAGGAGGAAACACCATATATTTT. Based on the CDR3 plus reference TRBV5-1 and TRBJ1-3, the full variable domain is KAGVTQTPRYLIKTRGQQVTLSCSPISGHRSVSWYQQTPGQGLQFLFEYFSETQRNKGNFPGRFSGRQFSNSRSEMNVSTLELGDSALYLCASSSEGTGGNTIYFGEGSWLTVV.

This chain joins TRBV14 and TRBJ1-1, with a weak D call TRBD1 (6 bases). The CDR3 totals 16 residues. V was shortened by 4 bases and J by 1 base, with 16 bases between the two germline ends. The germline V gene encodes CDR1 SGHDN and CDR2 FVKESK. The CDR3 region has the DNA TGTGCCAGCAGCCGGACTAACAGGGCCGCGAACACTGAAGCTTTCTTT. Residues: CASSRTNRAANTEAFF.

The chain recombines TRBV6-6 with TRBJ2-4; D call uncertain. The germline V gene encodes CDR1 MNHNY and CDR2 SVGAGI (reference sequence). This CDR3 has 11 residues. Trimming left V 7 bases short and J 10 bases short, with 11 bases between. The CDR3 spells CASTTDRIQYF. CDR3 bases: TGTGCCAGCACCACCGACCGGATTCAGTACTTC.

This clone was recorded only once. The genes are TRBV4-2 and TRBJ1-1; D gene ambiguous. V was cut by 0 bases and J by 0 bases, with 8 bases left in between. The CDR3 is 15 amino acids. In germline, CDR1 is LGHNA, CDR2 YNFKEQ. CDR3 protein: CASSQDALMNTEAFF. CDR3 DNA sequence: TGTGCCAGCAGCCAAGACGCGTTAATGAACACTGAAGCTTTCTTT.

This rearrangement joins TRBV15 to TRBJ1-5, with D perhaps TRBD1 (5 bases). There are 14 residues in the CDR3. Germline assignment: CDR1 LNHNV and CDR2 YYDKDF (reference sequence). V shed 1 base and J shed 5 bases, with 9 bases lying between them. For the CDR3, the DNA is TGTGCCACCAGCAGAGGGGGCAGGGATCAGCCCCAGCATTTT. It is translated as CATSRGGRDQPQHF.